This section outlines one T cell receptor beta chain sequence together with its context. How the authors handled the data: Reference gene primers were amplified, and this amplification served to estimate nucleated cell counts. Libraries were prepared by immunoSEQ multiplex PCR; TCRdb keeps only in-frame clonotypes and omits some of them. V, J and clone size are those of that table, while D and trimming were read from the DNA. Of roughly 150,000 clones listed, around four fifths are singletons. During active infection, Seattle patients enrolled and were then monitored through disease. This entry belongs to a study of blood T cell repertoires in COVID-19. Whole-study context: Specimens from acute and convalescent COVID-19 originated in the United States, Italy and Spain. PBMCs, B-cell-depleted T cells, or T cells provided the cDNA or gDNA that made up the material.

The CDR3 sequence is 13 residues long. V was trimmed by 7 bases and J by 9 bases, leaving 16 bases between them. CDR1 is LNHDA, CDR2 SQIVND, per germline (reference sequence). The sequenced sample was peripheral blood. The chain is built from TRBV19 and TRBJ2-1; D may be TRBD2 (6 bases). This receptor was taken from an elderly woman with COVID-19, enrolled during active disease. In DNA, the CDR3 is TGTGCCAGTACTTGGCGCCTGGAGGGTGAGCAGTTCTTC. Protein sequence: CASTWRLEGEQFF.